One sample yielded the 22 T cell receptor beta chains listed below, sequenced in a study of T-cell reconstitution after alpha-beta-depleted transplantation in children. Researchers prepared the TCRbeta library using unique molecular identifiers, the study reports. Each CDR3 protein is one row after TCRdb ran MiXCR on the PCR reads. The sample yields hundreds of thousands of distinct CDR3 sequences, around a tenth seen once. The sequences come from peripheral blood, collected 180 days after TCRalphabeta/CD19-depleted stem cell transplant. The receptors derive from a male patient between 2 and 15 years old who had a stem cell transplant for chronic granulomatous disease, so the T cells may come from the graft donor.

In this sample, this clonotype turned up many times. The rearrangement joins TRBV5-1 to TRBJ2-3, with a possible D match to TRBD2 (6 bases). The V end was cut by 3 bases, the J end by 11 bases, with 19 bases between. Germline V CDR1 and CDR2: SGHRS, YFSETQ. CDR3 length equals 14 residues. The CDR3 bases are TGCGCCAGCAGCTCCGGCGGGACCCCAGTGGTGCAGTATTTT. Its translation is CASSSGGTPVVQYF.

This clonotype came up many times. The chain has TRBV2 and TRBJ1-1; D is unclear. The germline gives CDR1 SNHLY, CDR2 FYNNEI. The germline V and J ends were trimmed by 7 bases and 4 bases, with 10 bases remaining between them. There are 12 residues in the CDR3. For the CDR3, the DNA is TGTGCCAGCAAAGCCACCTTCACTGAAGCTTTCTTT. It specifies CASKATFTEAFF.

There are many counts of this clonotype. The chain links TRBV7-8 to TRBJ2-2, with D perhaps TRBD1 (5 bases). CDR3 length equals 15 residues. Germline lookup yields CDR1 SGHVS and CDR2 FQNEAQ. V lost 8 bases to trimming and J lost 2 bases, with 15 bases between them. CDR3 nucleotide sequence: TGTGCCAGCTATGGACAATCCATCAACACCGGGGAGCTGTTTTTT. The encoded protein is CASYGQSINTGELFF.

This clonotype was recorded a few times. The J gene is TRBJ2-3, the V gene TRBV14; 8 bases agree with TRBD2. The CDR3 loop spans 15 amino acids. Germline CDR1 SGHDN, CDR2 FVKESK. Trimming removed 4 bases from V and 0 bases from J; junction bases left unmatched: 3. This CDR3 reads CASSRSGRSTDTQYF. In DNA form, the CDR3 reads TGTGCCAGCAGCCGGAGCGGGAGAAGCACAGATACGCAGTATTTT.

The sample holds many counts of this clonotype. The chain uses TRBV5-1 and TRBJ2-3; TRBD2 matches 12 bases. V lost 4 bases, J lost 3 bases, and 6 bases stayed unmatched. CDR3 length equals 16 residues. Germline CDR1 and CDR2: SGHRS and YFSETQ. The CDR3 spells CASSPVTSGSTDTQYF. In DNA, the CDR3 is TGCGCCAGCAGCCCGGTGACTAGCGGGAGTACAGATACGCAGTATTTT.

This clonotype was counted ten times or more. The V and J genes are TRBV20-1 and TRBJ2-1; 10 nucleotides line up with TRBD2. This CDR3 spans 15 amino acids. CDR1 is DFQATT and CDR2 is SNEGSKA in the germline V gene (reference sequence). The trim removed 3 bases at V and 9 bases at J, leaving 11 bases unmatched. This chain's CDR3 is CSASPSSGSPSEQFF. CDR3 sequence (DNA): TGCAGTGCTAGCCCTTCTAGCGGGAGTCCCTCTGAGCAGTTCTTC.

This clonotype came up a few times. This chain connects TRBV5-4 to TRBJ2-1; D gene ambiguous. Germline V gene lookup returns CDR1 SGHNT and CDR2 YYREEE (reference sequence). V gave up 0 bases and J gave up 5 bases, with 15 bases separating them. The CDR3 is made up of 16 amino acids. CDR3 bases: TGTGCCAGCAGCTTGGTCCCTAAGGGTGGTGACAATGAGCAGTTCTTC. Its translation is CASSLVPKGGDNEQFF.

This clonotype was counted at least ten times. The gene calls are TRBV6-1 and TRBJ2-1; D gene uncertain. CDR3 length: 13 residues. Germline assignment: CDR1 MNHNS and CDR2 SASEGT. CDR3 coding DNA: TGTGTCTCAGTGGACCCTCCCTACAATGAGCAGTTCTTC. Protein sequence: CVSVDPPYNEQFF.

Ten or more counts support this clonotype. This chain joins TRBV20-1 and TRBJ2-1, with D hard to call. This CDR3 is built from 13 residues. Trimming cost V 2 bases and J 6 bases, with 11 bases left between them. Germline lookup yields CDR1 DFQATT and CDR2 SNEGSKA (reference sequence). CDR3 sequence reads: CSARRSVSNEQFF. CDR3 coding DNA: TGCAGTGCTAGAAGGTCTGTATCCAATGAGCAGTTCTTC.

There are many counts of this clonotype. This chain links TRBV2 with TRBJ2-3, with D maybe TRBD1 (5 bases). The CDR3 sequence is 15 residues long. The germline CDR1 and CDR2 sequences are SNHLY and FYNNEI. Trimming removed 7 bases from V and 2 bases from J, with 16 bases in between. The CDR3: CASIPQGKTTDTQYF. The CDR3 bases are TGTGCCAGCATCCCTCAGGGTAAAACCACAGATACGCAGTATTTT.

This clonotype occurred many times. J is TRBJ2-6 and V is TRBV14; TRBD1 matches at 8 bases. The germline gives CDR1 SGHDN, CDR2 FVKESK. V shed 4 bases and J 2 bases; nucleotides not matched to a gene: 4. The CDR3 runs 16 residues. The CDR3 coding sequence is TGTGCCAGCAGCCCCAGGGGGCATGCTGGGGCCAACGTCCTGACTTTC. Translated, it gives CASSPRGHAGANVLTF.

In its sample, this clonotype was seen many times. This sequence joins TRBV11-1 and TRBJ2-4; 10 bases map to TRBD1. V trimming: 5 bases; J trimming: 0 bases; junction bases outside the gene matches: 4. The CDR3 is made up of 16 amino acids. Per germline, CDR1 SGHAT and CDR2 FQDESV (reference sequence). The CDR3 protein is CASSPRDRGAKNIQYF. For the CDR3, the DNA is TGTGCCAGCAGCCCCCGGGACAGGGGAGCCAAAAACATTCAGTACTTC. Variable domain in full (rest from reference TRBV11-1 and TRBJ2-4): EAEVAQSPRYKITEKSQAVAFWCDPISGHATLYWYRQILGQGPELLVQFQDESVVDDSQLPKDRFSAERLKGVDSTLKIQPAELGDSAMYLCASSPRDRGAKNIQYFGAGTRLSVL.

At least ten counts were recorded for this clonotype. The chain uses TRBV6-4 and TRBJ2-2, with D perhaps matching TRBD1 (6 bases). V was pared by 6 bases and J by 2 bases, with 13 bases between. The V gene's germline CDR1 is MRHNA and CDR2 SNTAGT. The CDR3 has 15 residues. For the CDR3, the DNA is TGTGCCAGCAGCTACAGGGACGATAACACCGGGGAGCTGTTTTTT. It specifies CASSYRDDNTGELFF.

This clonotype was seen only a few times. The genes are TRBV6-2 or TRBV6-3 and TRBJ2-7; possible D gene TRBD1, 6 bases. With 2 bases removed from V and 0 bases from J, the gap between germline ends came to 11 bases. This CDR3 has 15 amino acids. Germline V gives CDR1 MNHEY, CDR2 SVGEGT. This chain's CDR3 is CASSYAGTLSYEQYF. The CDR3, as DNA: TGTGCCAGCAGTTACGCCGGGACACTCTCCTACGAGCAGTACTTC.

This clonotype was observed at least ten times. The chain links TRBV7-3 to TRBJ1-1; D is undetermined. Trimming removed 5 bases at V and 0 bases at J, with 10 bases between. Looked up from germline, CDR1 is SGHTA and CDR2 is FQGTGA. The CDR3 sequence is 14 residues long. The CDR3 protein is CASSGGRLNTEAFF. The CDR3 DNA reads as TGTGCCAGCAGCGGTGGACGGTTGAACACTGAAGCTTTCTTT.

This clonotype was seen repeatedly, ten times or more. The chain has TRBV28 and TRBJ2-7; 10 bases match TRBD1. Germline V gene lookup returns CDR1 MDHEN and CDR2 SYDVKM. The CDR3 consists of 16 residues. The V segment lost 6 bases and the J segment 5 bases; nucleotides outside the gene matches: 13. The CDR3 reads CASSLLRDRGNNEQYF. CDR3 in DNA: TGTGCCAGCAGCTTACTCCGGGACAGGGGAAACAACGAGCAGTACTTC.

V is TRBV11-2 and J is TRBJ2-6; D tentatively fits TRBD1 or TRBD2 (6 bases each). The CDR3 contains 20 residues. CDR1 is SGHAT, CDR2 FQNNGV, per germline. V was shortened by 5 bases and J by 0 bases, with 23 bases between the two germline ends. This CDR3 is CASSPLTLGGSHSGANVLTF. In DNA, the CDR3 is TGTGCCAGCAGCCCTTTGACATTGGGGGGCTCTCACTCTGGGGCCAACGTCCTGACTTTC.

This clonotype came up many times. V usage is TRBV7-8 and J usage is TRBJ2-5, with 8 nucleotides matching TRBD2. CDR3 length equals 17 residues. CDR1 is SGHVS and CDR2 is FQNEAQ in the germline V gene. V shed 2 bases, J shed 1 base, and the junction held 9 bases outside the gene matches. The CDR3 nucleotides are TGTGCCAGCAGCTTATCACGGGGGCTAGCGGGCCAAGAGACCCAGTACTTC. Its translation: CASSLSRGLAGQETQYF.

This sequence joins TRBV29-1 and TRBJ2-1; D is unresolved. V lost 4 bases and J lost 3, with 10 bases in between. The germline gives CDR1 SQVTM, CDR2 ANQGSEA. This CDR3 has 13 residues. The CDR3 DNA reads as TGCAGCGTTGTGGAAAACAGCTACAATGAGCAGTTCTTC. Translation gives CSVVENSYNEQFF.

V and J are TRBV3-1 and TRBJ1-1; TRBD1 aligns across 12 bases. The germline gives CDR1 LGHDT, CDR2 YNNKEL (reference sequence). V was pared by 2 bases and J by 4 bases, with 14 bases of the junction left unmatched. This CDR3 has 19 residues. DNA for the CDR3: TGTGCCAGCAGCCAATCCCGGGACAGGGGGCGGTTTATGGTCACTGAAGCTTTCTTT. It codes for CASSQSRDRGRFMVTEAFF.

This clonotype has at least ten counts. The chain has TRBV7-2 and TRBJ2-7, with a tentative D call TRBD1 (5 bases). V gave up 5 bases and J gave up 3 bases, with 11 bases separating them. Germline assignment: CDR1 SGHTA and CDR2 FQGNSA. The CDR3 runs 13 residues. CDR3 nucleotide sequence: TGTGCCAGCAGCGGGCAGGGCGGCTACGAGCAGTACTTC. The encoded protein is CASSGQGGYEQYF.

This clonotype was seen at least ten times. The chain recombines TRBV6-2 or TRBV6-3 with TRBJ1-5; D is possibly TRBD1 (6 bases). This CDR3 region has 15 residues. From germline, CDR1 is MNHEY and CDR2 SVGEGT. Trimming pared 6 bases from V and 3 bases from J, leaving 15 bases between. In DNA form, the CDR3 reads TGTGCCAGCAGCCCGATTGACAGGACCAATCAGCCCCAGCATTTT. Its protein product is CASSPIDRTNQPQHF.